This T cell receptor beta chain was identified during a study of T cells in Graves' hyperthyroidism and ophthalmopathy. Study-wide results and limits: Ophthalmopathy cases were set apart from stable hyperthyroidism by a 13 V-J model.

RNA transcripts were the template for amplifying TCR beta CDR3 regions. First-round RT-PCR with HTBI primers amplified the TCR CDR3 region. TCRdb used MiXCR to reprocess the multiplex PCR reads, holding one entry per CDR3 protein. The data show 600,000 to 700,000 distinct CDR3 sequences, roughly 46% seen once. A word on this clonotype: The antigen is unknown.

The V and J ends lost 7 bases and 5 bases respectively, with 8 bases between them. The CDR3 runs 11 residues. Germline CDR1 reads SEHNR; CDR2 reads FQNEAQ (reference sequence). Pregnant or lactating patients were excluded, as were those with uncontrolled infection or other autoimmune disease. The clonotype originates from an adult man with Graves' disease, either hyperthyroidism or ophthalmopathy (not recorded which). The V gene is TRBV7-9, the J gene TRBJ1-2; D unresolved. Sequencing was performed on peripheral blood or thyroid tissue (not recorded which). Here the CDR3 reads CASTSPYGYTF. DNA for the CDR3: TGTGCCAGCACCTCCCCGTATGGCTACACCTTC. The whole variable domain, filled in from reference TRBV7-9 and TRBJ1-2, reads DTGVSQNPRHKITKRGQNVTFRCDPISEHNRLYWYRQTLGQGPEFLTYFQNEAQLEKSRLLSDRFSAERPKGSFSTLEIQRTEQGDSAMYLCASTSPYGYTFGSGTRLTVV.